This is a list of T cell receptor beta chains from one sample in a study of blood T cell repertoires in COVID-19. Assay used: immunoSEQ multiplex PCR; TCRdb lists only in-frame clones, some missing. Among tens of thousands of clones, about 71% were seen once, and the ten largest hold 7.5% to 9%. Sequenced input: peripheral blood. The receptor set was obtained from a woman between 70 and 85 years old with acute or convalescent COVID-19. CDR3s include the opening cysteine and the closing phenylalanine or tryptophan. Fields, in order: J gene, V gene, clone size, D gene, CDR3 protein, CDR3 DNA. A D gene is named only where the DNA matches it firmly. Rows may omit the clone size; those that give it use once, few, many or a size class.

>TRBJ2-7|TRBV3-1/TRBV3-2|-|-
CASSQDTGTYEQYF
TGTGCCAGCAGCCAAGACACCGGGACCTACGAGCAGTACTTC
>TRBJ1-2|TRBV6-2/TRBV6-3|-|-
CASSYTRYGYTF
TGTGCCAGCAGTTATACGCGCTACGGCTACACCTTC
>TRBJ1-2|TRBV2|-|-
CASSEDGGPNYGYTF
TGTGCCAGCAGTGAAGACGGAGGGCCTAACTATGGCTACACCTTC
>TRBJ1-1|TRBV3-1/TRBV3-2|-|-
CASFGGLNTEAFF
TGTGCCAGCTTTGGAGGTCTAAACACTGAAGCTTTCTTT
>TRBJ2-7|TRBV29-1|-|TRBD2
CSVDLAGGREQYF
TGCAGCGTTGACCTAGCGGGAGGGAGGGAGCAGTACTTC
>TRBJ2-7|TRBV6-2/TRBV6-3|-|-
CASSWAGNEQYF
TGTGCCAGCAGTTGGGCGGGTAACGAGCAGTACTTC
>TRBJ2-1|TRBV4-1|-|-
CATTRQAITTGSYNEQFF
TGCGCCACTACTAGACAGGCCATAACAACCGGCTCCTACAATGAGCAGTTCTTC
>TRBJ1-1|TRBV2|-|TRBD1
CASSEWGQGAEAFF
TGTGCCAGCAGTGAGTGGGGTCAGGGGGCTGAAGCTTTCTTT
>TRBJ2-2|TRBV6-5|-|TRBD1
CASSYSRTGKAGELFF
TGTGCCAGCAGTTACTCCCGGACAGGGAAGGCCGGGGAGCTGTTTTTT
>TRBJ2-2|TRBV11-3|-|TRBD2
CASSFSGSDTGELFF
TGTGCCAGCAGCTTTAGCGGGAGTGACACCGGGGAGCTGTTTTTT
>TRBJ2-5|TRBV5-1|-|TRBD1
CASSSTGGVQETQYF
TGCGCCAGCAGCTCGACAGGGGGAGTTCAAGAGACCCAGTACTTC
>TRBJ2-3|TRBV7-9|few|TRBD2
CASSSRTSGEEADTQYF
TGTGCCAGCAGCTCCCGGACTAGCGGGGAGGAGGCAGATACGCAGTATTTT
>TRBJ2-5|TRBV19|once|TRBD2
CASTPRGLVGETQYF
TGTGCCAGTACCCCGAGGGGACTAGTCGGGGAGACCCAGTACTTC
>TRBJ1-4|TRBV3-1/TRBV3-2|-|-
CASSQDSGLTNEKLFF
TGTGCCAGCAGCCAAGATAGTGGGCTCACTAATGAAAAACTGTTTTTT
>TRBJ1-2|TRBV12-3/TRBV12-4|-|-
CASRDEDSYGYTF
TGTGCCAGCAGGGACGAGGACAGCTATGGCTACACCTTC
>TRBJ2-5|TRBV10-1|-|-
CASRVRGQETQYF
TGCGCCAGCAGGGTTCGAGGCCAGGAGACCCAGTACTTC
>TRBJ2-1|TRBV29-1|-|TRBD2
CSVEVAGGNNEQFF
TGCAGCGTTGAAGTAGCGGGAGGCAACAATGAGCAGTTCTTC
>TRBJ2-3|TRBV4-1|-|-
CASSQGVGAPKNTDTQYF
TGCGCCAGCAGCCAAGGGGTGGGGGCCCCTAAAAACACAGATACGCAGTATTTT
>TRBJ2-1|TRBV29-1|-|TRBD1
CSVEGTAYNEQFF
TGCAGCGTTGAGGGGACAGCCTACAATGAGCAGTTCTTC
>TRBJ1-3|TRBV14|-|TRBD1
CASSQAGGGGNTIYF
TGTGCCAGCAGCCAAGCAGGGGGCGGTGGAAACACCATATATTTT
>TRBJ2-3|TRBV6-2/TRBV6-3|-|TRBD2
CASSPLAGSGTDTQYF
TGTGCCAGCAGTCCCCTAGCGGGGTCTGGCACAGATACGCAGTATTTT
>TRBJ2-1|TRBV5-4|few|TRBD2
CASSLGGGGANNEQFF
TGTGCCAGCAGCTTGGGTGGCGGGGGGGCCAACAATGAGCAGTTCTTC
>TRBJ2-7|TRBV4-1|-|TRBD2
CASSPRLAGGAEQYF
TGCGCCAGCAGCCCCCGACTAGCGGGAGGGGCCGAGCAGTACTTC
>TRBJ1-5|TRBV6-2/TRBV6-3|-|TRBD1
CASSPGQEHQPQHF
TGTGCCAGCAGCCCCGGACAGGAACATCAGCCCCAGCATTTT